What follows are 30 T cell receptor beta chains derived from one specimen sequenced in a study of OX40 agonist ivuxolimab in advanced cancers. Here immunoSEQ multiplex PCR was the method, and the copy in TCRdb shows in-frame clones only, minus some. The table records 100,000 or so clones, around 90% of them present only once. The starting material was CD4+ or CD8+ T cells sorted from blood, obtained in a trial of the OX40 agonist ivuxolimab. Source of these receptors: an adult with an advanced solid tumor such as melanoma, head and neck, liver or kidney cancer.

The chain has TRBV7-3 and TRBJ2-7; 16 nucleotides match TRBD2. The CDR3 is made up of 16 amino acids. Per germline, CDR1 SGHTA and CDR2 FQGTGA. With 5 bases clipped from V and 5 bases from J, the junction kept 6 bases outside the gene matches. The CDR3 bases are TGTGCCAGCAGCAAAATCGGGACTAGCGGGAGGGACGAGCAGTACTTC. Amino acid sequence: CASSKIGTSGRDEQYF.

The V call is TRBV2, the J call TRBJ2-6; tentatively, D is TRBD2 (5 bases). Trimming took off 7 bases at V and 0 bases at J, with 10 bases between the two ends. Germline CDR1 reads SNHLY; CDR2 reads FYNNEI. The CDR3 totals 15 residues. CDR3 sequence reads: CASTGLVSGANVLTF. The CDR3, as DNA: TGTGCCAGCACCGGACTTGTCTCTGGGGCCAACGTCCTGACTTTC.

The V and J genes are TRBV5-1 and TRBJ1-4; TRBD1 matches 7 bases. The CDR3 has 15 residues. Trimming took 4 bases from V and 0 from J; bases not matched to a gene: 3. Per the germline V gene, CDR1 is SGHRS and CDR2 is YFSETQ. As DNA, the CDR3 is TGCGCCAGCAGCCTGGGACAGACAACTAATGAAAAACTGTTTTTT. Translated, it gives CASSLGQTTNEKLFF.

This chain uses TRBV5-1 with TRBJ2-1, with D unresolved. Per the germline V gene, CDR1 is SGHRS and CDR2 is YFSETQ. This CDR3 region has 13 residues. Trimming pared 4 bases from V and 0 bases from J, leaving 5 bases between. The CDR3 DNA reads as TGCGCCAGCAGCCCCGACTCCTACAATGAGCAGTTCTTC. Translation gives CASSPDSYNEQFF.

This clone came up once. The genes are TRBV7-2 and TRBJ1-4; D gene ambiguous. The CDR3 sequence is 15 residues long. V was cut by 1 base and J by 5 bases, with 11 bases left in between. Germline V gene data show CDR1 as SGHTA and CDR2 as FQGNSA. The CDR3 region has the DNA TGTGCCAGCAGCTTAGGCGGACGGCACAATGAAAAACTGTTTTTT. It is translated as CASSLGGRHNEKLFF.

The gene calls are TRBV5-1 and TRBJ2-1, with TRBD2 matching 10 bases. Trimming cost V 2 bases and J 2 bases; bases outside gene matches: 4. The CDR3 spans 16 residues. The V gene's germline CDR1 is SGHRS and CDR2 YFSETQ. The CDR3 bases are TGCGCCAGCAGCTTCAACCTAGCGGGAGCCTACAATGAGCAGTTCTTC. Protein product: CASSFNLAGAYNEQFF.

Turning to this clone: This specimen includes other DNA sequences encoding the same CDR3. This sequence joins TRBV19 and TRBJ1-5, with TRBD1 matching 9 bases. Germline loops: CDR1 LNHDA, CDR2 SQIVND (reference sequence). V shed 6 bases, J shed 4 bases, and the junction held 4 bases outside the gene matches. The CDR3 is 14 amino acids. The CDR3 sequence: CASRGTGNNQPQHF. Written as DNA, the CDR3 is TGTGCCAGTAGGGGGACAGGGAATAATCAGCCCCAGCATTTT.

The CDR3 nucleotides read TGTGCCAGCAGCATTTCCGGGACAGGTTACGACTCTGGAAACACCATATATTTT. It codes for CASSISGTGYDSGNTIYF. The chain carries TRBV7-2 and TRBJ1-3; 8 bases map to TRBD1. Germline assignment: CDR1 SGHTA and CDR2 FQGNSA. Trimming at V came to 5 bases and at J to 0 bases, leaving 12 bases not matched to a gene. The CDR3 has 18 residues.

The rearrangement links TRBV5-4 to TRBJ2-7, with 13 positions matching TRBD2. Germline V gives CDR1 SGHNT, CDR2 YYREEE (reference sequence). The CDR3 totals 15 residues. J gave up 4 bases and V 1 base, and 2 bases lay outside the gene matches. The CDR3 region has the DNA TGTGCCAGCAGCTTGAGGACTAGCGGGAGTTACGAGCAGTACTTC. It translates to CASSLRTSGSYEQYF. The whole variable domain, remainder taken from reference TRBV5-4 and TRBJ2-7, is ETGVTQSPTHLIKTRGQQVTLRCSSQSGHNTVSWYQQALGQGPQFIFQYYREEENGRGNFPPRFSGLQFPNYSSELNVNALELDDSALYLCASSLRTSGSYEQYFGPGTRLTVT.

The V and J genes are TRBV28 and TRBJ1-1; D uncertain. The CDR3 has 16 amino acids. Trimming took off 8 bases at V and 1 base at J, with 20 bases between the two ends. The germline gives CDR1 MDHEN, CDR2 SYDVKM. This CDR3 is CASGAKSSPTNTEAFF. The CDR3 DNA is TGTGCCAGCGGAGCCAAATCCAGCCCCACGAACACTGAAGCTTTCTTT. Using reference TRBV28 and TRBJ1-1 for the parts outside the CDR3, the full variable domain is DVKVTQSSRYLVKRTGEKVFLECVQDMDHENMFWYRQDPGLGLRLIYFSYDVKMKEKGDIPEGYSVSREKKERFSLILESASTNQTSMYLCASGAKSSPTNTEAFFGQGTRLTVV.

This chain joins TRBV5-1 and TRBJ1-1; 7 bases align to TRBD1. V gave up 2 bases and J gave up 5 bases; unmatched junction bases: 15. The CDR3 contains 17 residues. In germline, CDR1 is SGHRS, CDR2 YFSETQ. The CDR3 bases are TGCGCCAGCAGCTTTTTAACTTTACAGGGGTCCGGGACTGAAGCTTTCTTT. It encodes CASSFLTLQGSGTEAFF.

The sample holds one count of this clone. The J gene is TRBJ2-2, the V gene TRBV6-6; 7 bases line up with TRBD1. The CDR3 extends over 15 amino acids. The germline CDR1 and CDR2 sequences are MNHNY and SVGAGI (reference sequence). V lost 6 bases, J lost 2 bases, and 6 bases stayed unmatched. CDR3: CASRVGQVNTGELFF. CDR3 coding DNA: TGTGCCAGCAGAGTAGGACAGGTTAACACCGGGGAGCTGTTTTTT.

V is TRBV7-3 and J is TRBJ2-1; the D gene is possibly TRBD2 (5 bases). CDR3 length equals 13 residues. Germline lookup yields CDR1 SGHTA and CDR2 FQGTGA. V was cut by 5 bases and J by 9 bases, with 14 bases left in between. In DNA, the CDR3 is TGTGCCAGCAGCCAACTAGATACGGGTGAGCAGTTCTTC. Translating it yields CASSQLDTGEQFF.

The chain links TRBV5-8 to TRBJ2-1, with TRBD2 matching 8 bases. The CDR3 totals 16 residues. V lost 5 bases, J lost 4 bases, and 11 bases stayed unmatched. Germline V CDR1 and CDR2: SGHTS, YDEGEE. The CDR3 here is CASRHQSGRRYNEQFF. Here the CDR3 DNA reads TGTGCCAGCAGACATCAGAGCGGGAGAAGATACAATGAGCAGTTCTTC.

The J gene is TRBJ2-7, the V gene TRBV12-5; 15 positions agree with TRBD2. This CDR3 has 16 amino acids. CDR1 LGHNT and CDR2 FRNRAP come from the germline V gene. V lost 5 bases and J lost 7; bases outside the gene matches: 9. As DNA, the CDR3 is TGTGCTAGTGGTCCGGGGACTAGCGGGAGGTCGGGGGAGCAGTACTTC. Translation gives CASGPGTSGRSGEQYF.

The rearrangement uses TRBV11-3 and TRBJ2-3, with a weak D call TRBD1 (6 bases). The V end lost 3 bases, the J end lost 2 bases, and 15 bases lay between the germline ends. The CDR3 sequence is 16 residues long. Germline loops: CDR1 SGHNT, CDR2 YENEEA. The CDR3: CASSFTAGTITDTQYF. As DNA, the CDR3 is TGTGCCAGCAGCTTCACTGCCGGGACAATCACAGATACGCAGTATTTT.

This clone was seen a handful of times. This sequence joins TRBV6-5 and TRBJ2-2; TRBD2 might be the D (6 bases). Germline V gene lookup returns CDR1 MNHEY and CDR2 SVGAGI. The CDR3 runs to 15 residues. V was pared by 10 bases and J by 2 bases, with 17 bases between. DNA of the CDR3: TGTGCCAACCCCTCGACCGGGGGAAACACCGGGGAGCTGTTTTTT. This sequence encodes CANPSTGGNTGELFF.

This chain's CDR3 is CASISGTSGFNEQFF. CDR3 DNA sequence: TGTGCCAGCATTTCCGGGACTAGCGGGTTCAATGAGCAGTTCTTC. The chain couples TRBV6-1 to TRBJ2-1; 12 bases are shared with TRBD2. CDR1 and CDR2 from the germline V gene are MNHNS and SASEGT. This CDR3 region has 15 residues. After removal of 7 bases from V and 6 bases from J, the junction contained 7 bases not matched to a gene.

This sequence joins TRBV6-5 and TRBJ1-2, with no clear D. The CDR3 is made up of 15 amino acids. Trimming took off 0 bases at V and 3 bases at J, with 11 bases between the two ends. The germline V gene encodes CDR1 MNHEY and CDR2 SVGAGI. For the CDR3, the DNA is TGTGCCAGCAGTTACTCCGTCGGGGTGCACTATGGCTACACCTTC. It specifies CASSYSVGVHYGYTF.

This chain uses TRBV15 with TRBJ2-2; 10 bases agree with TRBD1. Germline values: CDR1 LNHNV, CDR2 YYDKDF (reference sequence). The junction had 7 bases not matched to a gene; V was cut back by 1 base and J by 5 bases. The length of the CDR3 is 17 residues. For the CDR3, the DNA is TGTGCCACCAGCAGAGGTGGGACAGGGGAATTTACCGGGGAGCTGTTTTTT. Residues: CATSRGGTGEFTGELFF.

The chain has TRBV5-6 and TRBJ2-3; a weak D match, TRBD1 (6 bases). Germline V gene lookup returns CDR1 SGHDT and CDR2 YYEEEE. CDR3 length equals 12 residues. Between the trimmed V and J ends, which lost 8 bases and 6 bases, there was a span of 13 bases. CDR3 sequence (DNA): TGTGCCAGTAGGGGGAGTGGCGATACGCAGTATTTT. This translates into CASRGSGDTQYF.

V is TRBV9 and J is TRBJ1-5; 8 nucleotides line up with TRBD1. Trimming at V came to 0 bases and at J to 3 bases, leaving 2 bases not matched to a gene. The CDR3 has 15 residues. Germline V gene lookup returns CDR1 SGDLS and CDR2 YYNGEE. The CDR3 spells CASSVGGQANQPQHF. CDR3 sequence (DNA): TGTGCCAGCAGCGTAGGGGGACAGGCCAATCAGCCCCAGCATTTT. The full variable domain, its missing parts supplied by reference TRBV9 and TRBJ1-5, is DSGVTQTPKHLITATGQRVTLRCSPRSGDLSVYWYQQSLDQGLQFLIQYYNGEERAKGNILERFSAQQFPDLHSELNLSSLELGDSALYFCASSVGGQANQPQHFGDGTRLSIL.

This clone occurred a few times. The chain couples TRBV7-3 to TRBJ2-1; D not resolved. The CDR3 is 13 residues long. The germline V gene encodes CDR1 SGHTA and CDR2 FQGTGA. V gave up 3 bases and J gave up 5 bases, with 8 bases separating them. The CDR3 DNA follows: TGTGCCAGCAGCTTCGGGCAGAACAATGAGCAGTTCTTC. It specifies CASSFGQNNEQFF.

The V call is TRBV28, the J call TRBJ1-1; 8 bases line up with TRBD1. The V and J ends lost 9 bases and 4 bases, in that order; junction bases with no gene match: 7. CDR1 is MDHEN, CDR2 SYDVKM, per germline. The CDR3 sequence is 13 residues long. Written as DNA, the CDR3 is TGTGCCAGTTTCAGGGGGCGGGGCACTGAAGCTTTCTTT. Translation gives CASFRGRGTEAFF.

As concerns this clone: Other DNA variants within this sample encode the same CDR3. CDR3 DNA sequence: TGTGCCAGTAGTATAGGGGAAACTAATGAAAAACTGTTTTTT. It codes for CASSIGETNEKLFF. The chain joins TRBV19 to TRBJ1-4; D ambiguous. Germline V lookup: CDR1 LNHDA, CDR2 SQIVND (reference sequence). This CDR3 is built from 14 residues. V was cut by 1 base and J by 1 base, with 4 bases left in between.

This clone was recorded a few times. The V gene is TRBV5-1, the J gene TRBJ2-3; TRBD2 might be the D (5 bases). Per the germline V gene, CDR1 is SGHRS and CDR2 is YFSETQ. V lost 0 bases to trimming and J lost 4 bases, with 9 bases between them. This CDR3 region has 14 residues. CDR3 loop: CASSLGPSSDTQYF. CDR3 in DNA: TGCGCCAGCAGCTTGGGTCCTAGCTCAGATACGCAGTATTTT.

V gene TRBV7-2 combines with J gene TRBJ2-5; a possible D gene is TRBD1 (5 bases). Trimming removed 3 bases at V and 5 bases at J, with 16 bases between. CDR1 SGHTA and CDR2 FQGNSA come from the germline V gene. CDR3 size: 15 residues. The CDR3 is CASSFTAGRRETQYF. The CDR3 nucleotides read TGTGCCAGCAGCTTCACGGCAGGGCGTCGGGAGACCCAGTACTTC. The whole variable domain, remainder taken from reference TRBV7-2 and TRBJ2-5, is GAGVSQSPSNKVTEKGKDVELRCDPISGHTALYWYRQSLGQGLEFLIYFQGNSAPDKSGLPSDRFSAERTGGSVSTLTIQRTQQEDSAVYLCASSFTAGRRETQYFGPGTRLLVL.

CDR3 protein: CASSTRTGTGNEQFF. The CDR3 nucleotides are TGTGCCAGCAGTACAAGGACAGGGACAGGAAATGAGCAGTTCTTC. This sequence joins TRBV28 and TRBJ2-1, with 8 bases fitting TRBD1. The CDR3 loop spans 15 amino acids. The ends lost 5 bases at V and 7 bases at J; junction bases unmatched: 10. CDR1 MDHEN and CDR2 SYDVKM come from the germline V gene.

The genes are TRBV25-1 and TRBJ2-7; tentatively, D is TRBD2 (6 bases). Germline-derived CDR1 and CDR2 are MGHDK and SYGVNS. V lost 0 bases and J 4 bases, leaving 13 bases between the germline ends. The CDR3 contains 15 residues. The CDR3: CASSEYQAGRYEQYF. The CDR3 bases are TGTGCCAGCAGTGAATATCAGGCAGGGAGGTACGAGCAGTACTTC.

The chain uses TRBV7-2 and TRBJ1-1, with 8 positions matching TRBD1. The length of the CDR3 is 14 residues. J was trimmed by 5 bases and V by 5 bases; bases with no gene match: 7. In germline, CDR1 is SGHTA, CDR2 FQGNSA. The chain's CDR3 is CASSRPQGATEAFF. In DNA, the CDR3 is TGTGCCAGCAGCCGACCTCAGGGGGCGACTGAAGCTTTCTTT.